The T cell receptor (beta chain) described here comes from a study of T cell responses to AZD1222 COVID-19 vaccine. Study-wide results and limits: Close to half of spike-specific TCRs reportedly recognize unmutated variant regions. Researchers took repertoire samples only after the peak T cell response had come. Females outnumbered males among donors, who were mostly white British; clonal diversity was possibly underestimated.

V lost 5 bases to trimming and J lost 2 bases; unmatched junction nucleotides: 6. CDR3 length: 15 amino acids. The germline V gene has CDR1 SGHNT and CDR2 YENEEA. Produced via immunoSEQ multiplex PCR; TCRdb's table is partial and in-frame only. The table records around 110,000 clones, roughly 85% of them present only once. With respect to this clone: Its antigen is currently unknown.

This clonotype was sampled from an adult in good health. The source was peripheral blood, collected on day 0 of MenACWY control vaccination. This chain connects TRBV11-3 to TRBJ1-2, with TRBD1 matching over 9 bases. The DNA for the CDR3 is TGTGCCAGCAGCGCCGGGACAGGGTTGAACTATGGCTACACCTTC. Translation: CASSAGTGLNYGYTF.